The 23 T cell receptor beta chains listed next were all sequenced from one sample in a study of T cell responses to AZD1222 COVID-19 vaccine. Clones were sequenced by immunoSEQ multiplex PCR, and TCRdb holds only the in-frame ones, with some missing. The table lists 100,000 to 150,000 clones, roughly nine tenths of them singletons. The sample was peripheral blood, taken on day 0 of AZD1222 vaccination. The receptors here all came from an adult in good health.

This sequence joins TRBV5-1 and TRBJ1-1; a possible D gene is TRBD1 (6 bases). Germline CDR1 SGHRS, CDR2 YFSETQ. The CDR3 contains 16 residues. V was clipped by 1 base and J by 8 bases, with 21 bases between them. CDR3 sequence (DNA): TGCGCCAGCAGCTTGAATTTCGTTCAGAGAACAGGGGAAGCTTTCTTT. It translates to CASSLNFVQRTGEAFF. The full variable domain, with the rest looked up from reference TRBV5-1 and TRBJ1-1, is KAGVTQTPRYLIKTRGQQVTLSCSPISGHRSVSWYQQTPGQGLQFLFEYFSETQRNKGNFPGRFSGRQFSNSRSEMNVSTLELGDSALYLCASSLNFVQRTGEAFFGQGTRLTVV.

V usage is TRBV12-3 or TRBV12-4 and J usage is TRBJ2-3, with a weak D call TRBD2 (5 bases). V was clipped by 6 bases and J by 4 bases, with 8 bases between them. This CDR3 has 12 residues. The CDR3 sequence is CASSGDSDTQYF. The CDR3, as DNA: TGTGCCAGCAGCGGGGATTCAGATACGCAGTATTTT.

The rearrangement links TRBV29-1 to TRBJ1-1; D is ambiguous. The CDR3 length is 11 residues. Trimming stripped 7 bases from V and 3 bases from J, with 9 bases between. Per germline, CDR1 SQVTM and CDR2 ANQGSEA. CDR3 sequence: CSAELHTEAFF. The CDR3 DNA follows: TGCAGCGCCGAACTCCACACTGAAGCTTTCTTT.

The rearrangement joins TRBV5-1 to TRBJ1-3; TRBD1 matches 9 bases. Germline V gene lookup returns CDR1 SGHRS and CDR2 YFSETQ. CDR3 length: 16 residues. The junction had 5 bases not matched to a gene; V was cut back by 1 base and J by 3 bases. The CDR3, as DNA: TGCGCCAGCAGCTTGATGGGACAGGGATTTGGAAACACCATATATTTT. It is translated as CASSLMGQGFGNTIYF.

The chain combines TRBV24-1 with TRBJ1-2, with D uncertain. This CDR3 is built from 12 residues. Germline V lookup: CDR1 KGHDR, CDR2 SFDVKD. The V end was cut by 5 bases, the J end by 5 bases, with 8 bases between. This CDR3 reads CATSGLEYGYTF. The CDR3 DNA reads TGTGCCACCAGTGGTCTGGAATATGGCTACACCTTC.

This chain uses TRBV3-1 (or the pseudogene TRBV3-2) with TRBJ2-1; D gene unclear. Germline V gives CDR1 LGHDT, CDR2 YNNKEL (reference sequence). V was clipped by 0 bases and J by 8 bases, with 5 bases between them. This CDR3 has 12 amino acids. This CDR3 reads CASSQEHYEQFF. The DNA for the CDR3 is TGTGCCAGCAGCCAAGAGCATTATGAGCAGTTCTTC.

The chain combines TRBV2 with TRBJ2-2; D is unresolved. The CDR3 totals 15 residues. The V gene's germline CDR1 is SNHLY and CDR2 FYNNEI. V was trimmed by 3 bases and J by 3 bases, leaving 11 bases between them. In DNA, the CDR3 is TGTGCCAGCAGTGAGGTTGTAGGTGACACCGGGGAGCTGTTTTTT. Its translation is CASSEVVGDTGELFF.

V usage is TRBV27 and J usage is TRBJ1-2; TRBD1 aligns across 9 bases. The CDR3 extends over 15 amino acids. Unmatched junction bases numbered 8, after V lost 7 bases and J lost 2 bases. Looked up from germline, CDR1 is MNHEY and CDR2 is SMNVEV (reference sequence). Here the CDR3 DNA reads TGTGCCAGCAAATCTCCGGGACAGGGAAACTATGGCTACACCTTC. This translates into CASKSPGQGNYGYTF.

The rearrangement uses TRBV2 and TRBJ1-1; D possibly corresponds to TRBD1 (6 bases). V was clipped by 10 bases and J by 6 bases, with 21 bases between them. This CDR3 has 14 residues. Germline assignment: CDR1 SNHLY and CDR2 FYNNEI. The CDR3: CATRGGRSRAEAFF. Here the CDR3 DNA reads TGTGCCACGAGGGGGGGGCGGAGTAGGGCTGAAGCTTTCTTT.

V and J are TRBV5-6 and TRBJ2-7; D is ambiguous. This CDR3 has 12 amino acids. CDR1 is SGHDT, CDR2 YYEEEE, per germline. Trimming stripped 0 bases from V and 3 bases from J, with 4 bases between. In nucleotides, the CDR3 is TGTGCCAGCAGCTTGGGGGGCTACGAGCAGTACGTC. Translation gives CASSLGGYEQYV.

This chain joins TRBV5-1 and TRBJ1-4; 12 nucleotides agree with TRBD1. This CDR3 is built from 15 residues. Germline CDR1 SGHRS, CDR2 YFSETQ. V shed 3 bases and J 8 bases; nucleotides not matched to a gene: 5. CDR3 coding DNA: TGCGCCAGCAGCTCAACCGGGACAGGGGGCGAAAAACTGTTTTTT. As protein: CASSSTGTGGEKLFF.

The chain recombines TRBV19 with TRBJ1-5, with 10 bases identical to TRBD1. Trimming removed 4 bases from V and 2 bases from J; junction bases left unmatched: 5. Germline V gene sequence: CDR1 LNHDA, CDR2 SQIVND (reference sequence). The CDR3 is 16 residues long. CDR3 residues: CASSTTGGRGNQPQHF. For the CDR3, the DNA is TGTGCCAGTAGTACGACAGGGGGCCGGGGCAATCAGCCCCAGCATTTT.

The chain employs TRBV12-3 or TRBV12-4 and TRBJ1-1; possible D gene TRBD1, 5 bases. Trimming left V 7 bases short and J 10 bases short, with 19 bases between. This CDR3 has 13 residues. Written as DNA, the CDR3 is TGTGCCAGCACCCCCAGTGGTCGGACAATAGCTTTCTTT. Its protein is CASTPSGRTIAFF.

The CDR3 loop reads CASSTGQYSYEQYV. The CDR3 DNA follows: TGTGCCAGCAGTACCGGACAGTACTCCTACGAGCAGTACGTC. The chain joins TRBV6-5 to TRBJ2-7, with D tentatively TRBD1 (6 bases). Germline V gene data show CDR1 as MNHEY and CDR2 as SVGAGI. This CDR3 region has 14 residues. The V and J ends lost 5 bases and 0 bases respectively, with 11 bases between them.

The V and J genes are TRBV9 and TRBJ1-2; D remains unclear. Germline V lookup: CDR1 SGDLS, CDR2 YYNGEE. The CDR3 spans 15 residues. Between the trimmed V and J ends, which lost 4 bases and 0 bases, there was a span of 13 bases. The CDR3 DNA sequence: TGTGCCAGCAGCCCAGGTGATAATACTAACTATGGCTACACCTTC. Translation gives CASSPGDNTNYGYTF.

The V and J genes are TRBV12-3 or TRBV12-4 and TRBJ1-1; no definite D call. The CDR3 has 13 residues. V was pared by 3 bases and J by 8 bases, with 13 bases between. The CDR3 loop reads CASSFGSRAEAFF. CDR3 coding DNA: TGTGCCAGCAGTTTTGGTTCCCGGGCGGAAGCTTTCTTT.

The DNA for the CDR3 is TGTGCCAGCGCCGGGACCCAAAAGCATCAGCCCCAGCATTTT. As protein: CASAGTQKHQPQHF. V usage is TRBV6-5 and J usage is TRBJ1-5, with D possibly being TRBD1 (5 bases). The CDR3 length is 14 residues. Trimming took off 8 bases at V and 5 bases at J, with 16 bases between the two ends. The germline V gene encodes CDR1 MNHEY and CDR2 SVGAGI.

J is TRBJ1-3 and V is TRBV7-6; D remains unclear. The CDR3 totals 16 residues. The ends were cut back, 3 bases at V and 0 bases at J, with 12 bases in the middle. From germline, CDR1 is SGHVS and CDR2 FNYEAQ. Written as DNA, the CDR3 is TGTGCCAGCAGCTTGGCGAGACAAAGCTCTGGAAACACCATATATTTT. Its translation: CASSLARQSSGNTIYF.

The chain couples TRBV7-6 to TRBJ1-1, with D possibly TRBD1 on 5 matching bases. V lost 5 bases and J lost 3, with 13 bases in between. CDR1 and CDR2 from the germline V gene are SGHVS and FNYEAQ. The CDR3 is 14 residues long. CDR3 region: CASSPRARDTEAFF. CDR3 coding DNA: TGTGCCAGCAGCCCCAGGGCTAGAGACACTGAAGCTTTCTTT.

V is TRBV9 and J is TRBJ1-4, with 8 bases matching TRBD1. V lost 6 bases, J lost 2 bases, and 6 bases stayed unmatched. The germline V gene encodes CDR1 SGDLS and CDR2 YYNGEE. This CDR3 is 15 amino acids long. The CDR3 spells CASNTQGATNEKLFF. Written as DNA, the CDR3 is TGTGCCAGCAACACCCAGGGGGCGACTAATGAAAAACTGTTTTTT.

The rearrangement uses TRBV6-1 and TRBJ2-3; D tentatively fits TRBD1 or TRBD2 (5 bases each). The germline V and J ends were trimmed by 3 bases and 2 bases, with 12 bases remaining between them. CDR1 is MNHNS, CDR2 SASEGT, per germline. The CDR3 contains 15 residues. CDR3 residues: CASSDPRDHTDTQYF. The CDR3 DNA follows: TGTGCCAGCAGTGATCCTCGGGACCACACAGATACGCAGTATTTT.

The count of this clone is one. V is TRBV27 and J is TRBJ1-1; possibly TRBD1 for D (5 bases). Germline assignment: CDR1 MNHEY and CDR2 SMNVEV (reference sequence). Trimming shortened V by 2 bases and J by 5 bases, and 9 bases separated the two germline ends. The CDR3 consists of 13 residues. CDR3 DNA: TGTGCCAGCAGTTTACGGGGGGGGACTGAAGCTTTCTTT. This gives the protein CASSLRGGTEAFF.

This rearrangement joins TRBV5-1 to TRBJ1-1; D is uncertain. The CDR3 runs 13 residues. Trimming shortened V by 5 bases and J by 0 bases, and 8 bases separated the two germline ends. Germline assignment: CDR1 SGHRS and CDR2 YFSETQ. Here the CDR3 reads CASRIVLNTEAFF. CDR3 nucleotides: TGCGCCAGCAGAATAGTGCTGAACACTGAAGCTTTCTTT. The full variable domain, rest sourced from reference TRBV5-1 and TRBJ1-1, is KAGVTQTPRYLIKTRGQQVTLSCSPISGHRSVSWYQQTPGQGLQFLFEYFSETQRNKGNFPGRFSGRQFSNSRSEMNVSTLELGDSALYLCASRIVLNTEAFFGQGTRLTVV.